What follows are 32 T cell receptor beta chains derived from one specimen sequenced in a study of long-term antiretroviral therapy in people with HIV. A v3.0 immunoSEQ assay was performed at survey level. Clones were sequenced by immunoSEQ multiplex PCR, and TCRdb holds only the in-frame ones, with some missing. Altogether 25,000 to 30,000 clones are present, roughly four fifths being singletons, with the ten largest covering around 11%. Here the sequenced sample was unsorted PBMCs, taken 0.8 years before starting antiretroviral therapy. These receptor sequences come from a man aged 18 to 29 with HIV.

This clone appeared a single time. This chain joins TRBV2 and TRBJ2-2, with 8 positions matching TRBD2. Germline V gene data show CDR1 as SNHLY and CDR2 as FYNNEI. Trimming at V came to 8 bases and at J to 1 base, leaving 0 bases not matched to a gene. The CDR3 covers 13 residues. CDR3 in amino acids: CASAGGNTGELFF. The DNA for the CDR3 is TGTGCCAGCGCGGGGGGGAACACCGGGGAGCTGTTTTTT.

This chain joins TRBV5-8 and TRBJ2-5; D is unclear. The V end was cut by 3 bases, the J end by 5 bases, with 17 bases between. The CDR3 is 15 residues long. The germline V gene encodes CDR1 SGHTS and CDR2 YDEGEE. CDR3 coding DNA: TGTGCCAGCAGCTCCTCTCCGGGTGCAAGTGAGACCCAGTACTTC. The encoded protein is CASSSSPGASETQYF.

A word on this clone: The junction shows a germline mismatch at one end, possibly a read error. The gene calls are TRBV4-1 and TRBJ1-1; unclear D gene. The CDR3 loop spans 12 amino acids. CDR1 is MGHRA and CDR2 is YSYEKL in the germline V gene. The CDR3 nucleotides read TGCGCCAGCAGCCAAGGGAACTCTGAAGCTTTCTTT. Its protein is CASSQGNSEAFF.

This rearrangement joins TRBV10-1 to TRBJ2-1, with D hard to call. With 8 bases removed from V and 6 bases from J, the gap between germline ends came to 11 bases. The CDR3 has 12 residues. Germline CDR1 is WNHNN and CDR2 is SYGVQD (reference sequence). The CDR3 bases are TGCGCCAGCGGAGCTTCCCTCAATGAGCAGTTCTTC. It codes for CASGASLNEQFF.

The V and J genes are TRBV7-9 and TRBJ2-1; no clear D. V was clipped by 4 bases and J by 5 bases, with 6 bases between them. Germline V CDR1 and CDR2: SEHNR, FQNEAQ (reference sequence). CDR3 length: 12 amino acids. The CDR3 nucleotides are TGTGCCAGCAGCTCGATTAACAATGAGCAGTTCTTC. Its translation is CASSSINNEQFF.

V and J are TRBV28 and TRBJ2-7; TRBD1 matches 9 bases. Germline assignment: CDR1 MDHEN and CDR2 SYDVKM. The V and J ends lost 5 bases and 3 bases, in that order; junction bases with no gene match: 11. The CDR3 is 16 residues long. CDR3 coding DNA: TGTGCCAGCAGTACAACCGGGACAGGGTATTACTACGAGCAGTACTTC. Protein: CASSTTGTGYYYEQYF.

The rearrangement joins TRBV4-2 to TRBJ1-1; no firm D call. Germline CDR1 is LGHNA and CDR2 is YNFKEQ. The V end was cut by 0 bases, the J end by 7 bases, with 15 bases between. The CDR3 has 15 residues. CDR3 in DNA: TGTGCCAGCAGCCAAGAGGTACGAGGACCTGATGAAGCTTTCTTT. It translates to CASSQEVRGPDEAFF.

The CDR3 here is CASSLRGAGGSPLHF. Here the CDR3 DNA reads TGTGCCAGCAGCTTAAGGGGGGCCGGGGGATCACCCCTCCACTTT. The gene calls are TRBV7-3 and TRBJ1-6, with TRBD1 as a possible D gene (6 bases). Trimming removed 1 base from V and 10 bases from J, with 14 bases in between. The CDR3 is made up of 15 amino acids. Germline V gives CDR1 SGHTA, CDR2 FQGTGA.

This chain joins TRBV28 and TRBJ1-1; D remains ambiguous. CDR1 is MDHEN, CDR2 SYDVKM, per germline. The CDR3 runs 13 residues. Trimming took 8 bases from V and 1 from J, leaving 11 bases between them. DNA for the CDR3: TGTGCCAGCCTTCCGGTGCCGAACACTGAAGCTTTCTTT. Protein sequence: CASLPVPNTEAFF.

This clone ranks as large. Additional DNA sequences in this sample encode the identical CDR3. V and J are TRBV4-1 and TRBJ1-1, with D perhaps TRBD1 (5 bases). V gave up 1 base and J gave up 1 base, with 10 bases separating them. Germline V gene lookup returns CDR1 MGHRA and CDR2 YSYEKL. The CDR3 extends over 15 amino acids. The CDR3 here is CASSQGGPSNTEAFF. The CDR3 DNA reads TGCGCCAGCAGCCAAGGGGGACCCTCGAACACTGAAGCTTTCTTT.

This clone was counted a few times. This chain connects TRBV30 to TRBJ1-1; a possible D gene is TRBD1 (5 bases). The germline V gene has CDR1 GTSNPN and CDR2 SVGIG (reference sequence). V lost 5 bases and J lost 4, with 20 bases in between. The CDR3 is made up of 15 amino acids. The CDR3 loop reads CAWSTRRGLVTEAFF. For the CDR3, the DNA is TGTGCCTGGTCAACGAGGAGGGGTCTGGTCACTGAAGCTTTCTTT.

The CDR3 loop reads CASSLEGSGAFF. Written as DNA, the CDR3 is TGTGCCAGCAGCTTAGAGGGGTCAGGAGCTTTCTTT. The chain has TRBV7-9 and TRBJ1-1; a possible D gene is TRBD1 (5 bases). This CDR3 spans 12 amino acids. The V gene's germline CDR1 is SEHNR and CDR2 FQNEAQ (reference sequence). V lost 1 base to trimming and J lost 10 bases, with 10 bases between them.

The CDR3 nucleotides are TGTGCCTGGAGTTATGGGATAGCCAAAAACATTCAGTACTTC. It is translated as CAWSYGIAKNIQYF. The gene calls are TRBV30 and TRBJ2-4; D gene uncertain. Trimming removed 2 bases at V and 0 bases at J, with 8 bases between. This CDR3 has 14 residues. Germline assignment: CDR1 GTSNPN and CDR2 SVGIG (reference sequence).

The DNA of the CDR3 is TGCGCCAGCAGCCAAGGCCACGGGGAAGGGGAGCTGTTTTTT. Translation: CASSQGHGEGELFF. The V gene is TRBV4-3, the J gene TRBJ2-2; D might be TRBD2 (5 bases). Looked up from germline, CDR1 is LGHNA and CDR2 is YSLEER. Trimming removed 1 base from V and 8 bases from J, with 11 bases in between. The CDR3 is 14 residues long.

With respect to this clone: At the DNA level, this CDR3 is encoded by other sequences in the same sample as well. The V gene is TRBV5-4, the J gene TRBJ1-4; weak D call: TRBD1 (5 bases). V lost 0 bases, J lost 5 bases, and 5 bases lay in between. This CDR3 contains 13 residues. CDR1 is SGHNT and CDR2 is YYREEE in the germline V gene (reference sequence). The CDR3 loop reads CASSLAGNEKLFF. In DNA, the CDR3 is TGTGCCAGCAGCTTGGCAGGGAATGAAAAACTGTTTTTT.

The rearrangement joins TRBV27 to TRBJ2-7; 7 nucleotides line up with TRBD1. This CDR3 contains 14 residues. The germline gives CDR1 MNHEY, CDR2 SMNVEV (reference sequence). The trim removed 5 bases at V and 5 bases at J, leaving 9 bases unmatched. CDR3: CASSGQDSFHEQYF. CDR3 nucleotides: TGTGCCAGCAGTGGACAGGACAGTTTCCACGAGCAGTACTTC.

The gene calls are TRBV18 and TRBJ1-6; 7 bases map to TRBD1. The CDR3 extends over 14 amino acids. Trimming took 2 bases from V and 11 from J; bases not matched to a gene: 6. Germline CDR1 KGHSH, CDR2 LQKENI. The CDR3 here is CASSPRDSETPLHF. CDR3 DNA: TGTGCCAGCTCACCAAGGGACAGTGAAACACCCCTCCACTTT.

The rearrangement joins TRBV27 to TRBJ2-7; 10 bases fit TRBD1. V gave up 8 bases and J gave up 2 bases; unmatched junction bases: 18. Germline assignment: CDR1 MNHEY and CDR2 SMNVEV (reference sequence). The CDR3 is 18 amino acids. The CDR3 DNA sequence: TGTGCCAGCTCTCCTGCGGCGATCGGACAGGGGGTGACCTACGAGCAGTACTTC. Translation gives CASSPAAIGQGVTYEQYF.

This chain connects TRBV7-9 to TRBJ1-1, with a tentative D call TRBD1 (6 bases). The germline V gene encodes CDR1 SEHNR and CDR2 FQNEAQ (reference sequence). The CDR3 consists of 15 residues. Trimming removed 5 bases at V and 2 bases at J, with 15 bases between. CDR3 sequence reads: CASSPNQGGNTEAFF. The CDR3 nucleotides are TGTGCCAGCAGCCCCAACCAAGGGGGAAACACTGAAGCTTTCTTT.

The chain combines TRBV30 with TRBJ2-1; D may be TRBD2 (5 bases). Germline CDR1 GTSNPN, CDR2 SVGIG (reference sequence). The CDR3 has 16 amino acids. V was shortened by 0 bases and J by 5 bases, with 17 bases between the two germline ends. This chain's CDR3 is CAWSVMAGYSHNEQFF. CDR3 coding DNA: TGTGCCTGGAGTGTAATGGCGGGCTATAGTCACAATGAGCAGTTCTTC.

The rearrangement joins TRBV18 to TRBJ1-1, with unresolved D. V dropped 6 bases and J dropped 1 base, with 15 bases sitting between them. The CDR3 totals 15 residues. Looked up from germline, CDR1 is KGHSH and CDR2 is LQKENI. In DNA form, the CDR3 reads TGTGCCAGCTCCGCGAGGATCGTATCGAACACTGAAGCTTTCTTT. The encoded protein is CASSARIVSNTEAFF.

The gene calls are TRBV6-6 and TRBJ2-3; D is uncertain. Germline V lookup: CDR1 MNHNY, CDR2 SVGAGI (reference sequence). The CDR3 spans 15 residues. V lost 3 bases to trimming and J lost 0 bases, with 10 bases between them. CDR3 loop: CASSYGDDSTDTQYF. The CDR3, as DNA: TGTGCCAGCAGTTATGGAGACGATAGCACAGATACGCAGTATTTT.

This clone came up once. This chain uses TRBV2 with TRBJ1-5; D is perhaps TRBD1 (6 bases). Trimming took off 4 bases at V and 5 bases at J, with 12 bases between the two ends. This CDR3 has 14 amino acids. CDR1 and CDR2 from the germline V gene are SNHLY and FYNNEI. CDR3 region: CASSARGSYQPQHF. For the CDR3, the DNA is TGTGCCAGCAGTGCGAGGGGGTCTTATCAGCCCCAGCATTTT.

The rearrangement links TRBV19 to TRBJ2-7; possible D gene TRBD1, 6 bases. Germline V gene lookup returns CDR1 LNHDA and CDR2 SQIVND (reference sequence). V lost 3 bases and J 2 bases, leaving 11 bases between the germline ends. The CDR3 runs to 14 residues. Written as DNA, the CDR3 is TGTGCCAGTAGTATGGGGGCAGCCGCCTACGAGCAGTACTTC. The encoded protein is CASSMGAAAYEQYF.

The chain combines TRBV6-5 with TRBJ1-2; tentative D call: TRBD1 (5 bases). The CDR3 loop spans 14 amino acids. Germline loops: CDR1 MNHEY, CDR2 SVGAGI. With 8 bases removed from V and 3 bases from J, the gap between germline ends came to 16 bases. The CDR3 DNA follows: TGTGCCAGCCCAGCGGGGGGAGTCTACTATGGCTACACCTTC. Amino acid sequence: CASPAGGVYYGYTF.

The V gene is TRBV9, the J gene TRBJ1-1, with D perhaps matching TRBD1 (6 bases). Germline CDR1 is SGDLS and CDR2 is YYNGEE. The CDR3 has 17 amino acids. Trimming removed 1 base at V and 1 base at J, with 17 bases between. Here the CDR3 reads CASSVRPDSSTNTEAFF. The CDR3 DNA reads as TGTGCCAGCAGCGTACGACCGGACAGTTCGACGAACACTGAAGCTTTCTTT.

This clone was observed a few times. The chain recombines TRBV6-5 with TRBJ1-2; weak D call: TRBD1 (5 bases). The germline V and J ends were trimmed by 6 bases and 4 bases, with 12 bases remaining between them. CDR1 is MNHEY and CDR2 is SVGAGI in the germline V gene. There are 13 residues in the CDR3. CDR3: CASSPKGAYGYTF. DNA for the CDR3: TGTGCCAGCAGCCCCAAAGGGGCCTATGGCTACACCTTC.

The V gene is TRBV28, the J gene TRBJ2-7; 10 nucleotides align to TRBD1. V shed 6 bases and J 0 bases; nucleotides not matched to a gene: 5. The length of the CDR3 is 15 residues. Germline V gives CDR1 MDHEN, CDR2 SYDVKM. CDR3 sequence: CASRPRTGGSYEQYF. The CDR3 bases are TGTGCCAGCAGACCCAGGACAGGGGGCTCCTACGAGCAGTACTTC.

J is TRBJ1-5 and V is TRBV7-2; 8 nucleotides match TRBD1. The CDR3 length is 15 residues. With 4 bases clipped from V and 4 bases from J, the junction kept 6 bases outside the gene matches. Germline CDR1 SGHTA, CDR2 FQGNSA. The CDR3 nucleotides are TGTGCCAGCAGCTCCCACGGGACAGGAAATCAGCCCCAGCATTTT. It yields the protein CASSSHGTGNQPQHF.

The CDR3 is CASSIVSDWSYNEQFF. The CDR3 bases are TGTGCCAGTAGTATAGTTTCGGATTGGTCCTACAATGAGCAGTTCTTC. V is TRBV19 and J is TRBJ2-1; no firm D call. Germline CDR1 LNHDA, CDR2 SQIVND (reference sequence). V was cut by 1 base and J by 1 base, with 11 bases left in between. The CDR3 loop spans 16 amino acids.

This clone turned up a few times. The CDR3 sequence: CASSVGGRTEAFF. The CDR3 nucleotides read TGTGCCAGCAGCGTCGGGGGCCGGACTGAAGCTTTCTTT. This chain joins TRBV9 and TRBJ1-1; a weak D match, TRBD1 (6 bases). Trimming left V 2 bases short and J 5 bases short, with 10 bases between. In germline, CDR1 is SGDLS, CDR2 YYNGEE. This CDR3 has 13 amino acids.

This chain uses TRBV13 with TRBJ1-4; possible D gene TRBD1, 6 bases. The length of the CDR3 is 15 residues. The V end lost 5 bases, the J end lost 4 bases, and 14 bases lay between the germline ends. Germline V gene sequence: CDR1 PRHDT, CDR2 FYEKMQ (reference sequence). In nucleotides, the CDR3 is TGTGCCAGCAGCGTCGCAACAGGGTATAATGAAAAACTGTTTTTT. Its protein is CASSVATGYNEKLFF.